This passage covers 13 T cell receptor beta chains from one sample sequenced in a study of blood T cell repertoires in COVID-19 (dated by TCRdb to the early 2020s). Libraries were made using the immunoSEQ multiplex PCR assay. Drawn from immuneACCESS, this table holds only the in-frame rearrangements with V and J called that TCRdb kept. Clones are partly lost; checked studies trace under half to an unresolved V gene and leave the rest unexplained. A total of about 270,000 clones appear in this sample, 80% to 90% of them only once. The ten largest make up about an eighth of the sample. Sequenced material: peripheral blood. The receptors here all came from a woman between 70 and 85 years old with COVID-19, enrolled during active disease.

The DNA for the CDR3 is TGTGCCAGCAGCGCCCACGGAGGGACCAAAGCTAACTATGGCTACACCTTC. Translating it yields CASSAHGGTKANYGYTF. The rearrangement joins TRBV9 to TRBJ1-2; a possible D gene is TRBD1 (5 bases). Trimming stripped 3 bases from V and 0 bases from J, with 18 bases between. Germline V gene data show CDR1 as SGDLS and CDR2 as YYNGEE. The CDR3 runs to 17 residues.

This chain connects TRBV3-1 (or the pseudogene TRBV3-2) to TRBJ2-2; TRBD1 aligns across 9 bases. J lost 0 bases, V lost 3 bases, and 2 bases had no gene match. The CDR3 totals 16 residues. The germline CDR1 and CDR2 sequences are LGHDT and YNNKEL (reference sequence). CDR3 nucleotides: TGTGCCAGCAGCCAGGGACAGGGTTCGAACACCGGGGAGCTGTTTTTT. Its protein product is CASSQGQGSNTGELFF.

Only one count was recorded for this clone. V and J are TRBV7-2 and TRBJ2-1; 10 positions agree with TRBD2. Germline V gene sequence: CDR1 SGHTA, CDR2 FQGNSA. With V trimmed by 0 bases and J by 5 bases, 1 base remained unmatched. This CDR3 is built from 15 residues. Here the CDR3 DNA reads TGTGCCAGCAGCTTAGCAGCGGGGGGGCACAATGAGCAGTTCTTC. It yields the protein CASSLAAGGHNEQFF.

The chain uses TRBV27 and TRBJ1-1, with a tentative D call TRBD1 (6 bases). Germline V gives CDR1 MNHEY, CDR2 SMNVEV (reference sequence). Trimming shortened V by 4 bases and J by 4 bases, and 13 bases separated the two germline ends. This CDR3 has 14 amino acids. The CDR3 loop reads CASSSQGVGTEAFF. The CDR3 coding sequence is TGTGCCAGCAGTTCACAGGGAGTAGGCACTGAAGCTTTCTTT.

The genes are TRBV28 and TRBJ1-2; 10 nucleotides agree with TRBD1. After removal of 6 bases from V and 3 bases from J, the junction contained 4 bases not matched to a gene. Germline-derived CDR1 and CDR2 are MDHEN and SYDVKM. The length of the CDR3 is 14 residues. The chain's CDR3 is CASSRQGADYGYTF. CDR3 bases: TGTGCCAGCAGCCGACAGGGGGCCGACTATGGCTACACCTTC.

The chain links TRBV7-3 to TRBJ2-5, with D tentatively TRBD1 (6 bases). Trimming cost V 1 base and J 5 bases, with 11 bases left between them. Germline values: CDR1 SGHTA, CDR2 FQGTGA. The CDR3 spans 14 residues. The CDR3 reads CASSLNTGWETQYF. The CDR3 DNA sequence: TGTGCCAGCAGCTTAAATACAGGGTGGGAGACCCAGTACTTC.

The chain uses TRBV2 and TRBJ2-5, with 9 positions matching TRBD2. With V trimmed by 6 bases and J by 4 bases, 6 bases remained unmatched. CDR1 SNHLY and CDR2 FYNNEI come from the germline V gene. CDR3 length: 14 residues. The CDR3 loop is CASRGLASGETQYF. The CDR3 region has the DNA TGTGCCAGCAGGGGACTAGCTTCGGGAGAGACCCAGTACTTC.

The sample holds one count of this clone. The chain employs TRBV30 and TRBJ1-2, with TRBD1 matching over 11 bases. Germline assignment: CDR1 GTSNPN and CDR2 SVGIG (reference sequence). The CDR3 loop spans 12 amino acids. The V and J ends lost 8 bases and 5 bases, in that order; junction bases with no gene match: 4. The CDR3 sequence: CAGDRGLYGYTF. DNA of the CDR3: TGTGCCGGGGACAGGGGGTTATATGGCTACACCTTC.

This chain uses TRBV2 with TRBJ2-7; D possibly corresponds to TRBD2 (6 bases). Looked up from germline, CDR1 is SNHLY and CDR2 is FYNNEI. V was shortened by 7 bases and J by 4 bases, with 17 bases between the two germline ends. The CDR3 consists of 14 residues. CDR3 sequence reads: CASIENMGRYEQYF. As DNA, the CDR3 is TGTGCCAGCATCGAAAATATGGGGAGGTACGAGCAGTACTTC.

This clone has just one count. The V call is TRBV4-1, the J call TRBJ1-2, with 10 positions matching TRBD1. There are 17 residues in the CDR3. CDR1 and CDR2 (germline): MGHRA, YSYEKL. V was pared by 2 bases and J by 6 bases, with 12 bases of the junction left unmatched. The DNA for the CDR3 is TGCGCCAGCAGCCAACCCTCGACAGGGGGCCCAACTAATGGCTACACCTTC. Its translation is CASSQPSTGGPTNGYTF.

J is TRBJ1-6 and V is TRBV5-1, with 8 bases aligning to TRBD1. Germline CDR1 and CDR2: SGHRS and YFSETQ. This CDR3 is built from 15 residues. The J segment lost 8 bases and the V segment lost 1 base, leaving 5 bases of the junction unmatched. The chain's CDR3 is CASSLQGARDSPLHF. The DNA for the CDR3 is TGCGCCAGCAGCTTGCAGGGGGCTCGGGATTCACCCCTCCACTTT.

The chain is built from TRBV29-1 and TRBJ1-6; a weak D match, TRBD1 (6 bases). Germline V gene data show CDR1 as SQVTM and CDR2 as ANQGSEA. The V and J ends lost 5 bases and 6 bases respectively, with 23 bases between them. The CDR3 loop spans 17 amino acids. The CDR3 DNA sequence: TGCAGCGTTTCACAAGGGGACACATTAGGGGGTAATTCACCCCTCCACTTT. Amino acid sequence: CSVSQGDTLGGNSPLHF.

The J gene is TRBJ2-5, the V gene TRBV28, with D perhaps TRBD1 (5 bases). V gave up 2 bases and J gave up 3 bases, with 10 bases separating them. CDR3 length: 14 amino acids. Germline V gene lookup returns CDR1 MDHEN and CDR2 SYDVKM. In nucleotides, the CDR3 is TGTGCCAGCAGTTTAGGGCAGGGAAAAGAGACCCAGTACTTC. This encodes CASSLGQGKETQYF.